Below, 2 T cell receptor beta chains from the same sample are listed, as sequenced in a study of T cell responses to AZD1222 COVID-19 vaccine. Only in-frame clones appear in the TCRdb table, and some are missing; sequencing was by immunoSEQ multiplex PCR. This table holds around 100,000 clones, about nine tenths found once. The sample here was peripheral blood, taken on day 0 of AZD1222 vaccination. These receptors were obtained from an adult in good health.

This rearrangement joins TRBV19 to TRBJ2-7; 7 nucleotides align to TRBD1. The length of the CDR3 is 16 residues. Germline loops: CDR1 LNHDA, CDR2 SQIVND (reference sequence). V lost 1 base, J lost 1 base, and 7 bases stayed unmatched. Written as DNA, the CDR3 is TGTGCCAGTAGTATAGCTTCGACAGGGCAATCCTACGAGCAGTACTTC. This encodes CASSIASTGQSYEQYF.

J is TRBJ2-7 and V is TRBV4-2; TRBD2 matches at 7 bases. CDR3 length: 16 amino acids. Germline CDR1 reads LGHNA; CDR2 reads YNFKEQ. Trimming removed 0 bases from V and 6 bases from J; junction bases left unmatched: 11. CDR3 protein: CASSQDEVGGPSEQYF. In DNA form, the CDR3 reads TGTGCCAGCAGCCAAGATGAGGTGGGAGGGCCGTCCGAGCAGTACTTC.